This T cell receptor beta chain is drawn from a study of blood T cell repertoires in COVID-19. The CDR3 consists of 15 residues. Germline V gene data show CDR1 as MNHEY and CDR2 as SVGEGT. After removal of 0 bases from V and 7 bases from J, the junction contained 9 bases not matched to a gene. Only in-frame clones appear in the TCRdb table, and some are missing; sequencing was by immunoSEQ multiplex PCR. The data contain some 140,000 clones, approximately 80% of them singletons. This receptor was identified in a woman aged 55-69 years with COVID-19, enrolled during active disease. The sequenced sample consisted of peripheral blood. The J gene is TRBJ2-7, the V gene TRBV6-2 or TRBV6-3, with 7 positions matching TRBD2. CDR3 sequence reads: CASSYSRGGNEEQYF. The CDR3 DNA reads TGTGCCAGCAGTTACTCTCGCGGGGGAAACGAAGAGCAGTACTTC.